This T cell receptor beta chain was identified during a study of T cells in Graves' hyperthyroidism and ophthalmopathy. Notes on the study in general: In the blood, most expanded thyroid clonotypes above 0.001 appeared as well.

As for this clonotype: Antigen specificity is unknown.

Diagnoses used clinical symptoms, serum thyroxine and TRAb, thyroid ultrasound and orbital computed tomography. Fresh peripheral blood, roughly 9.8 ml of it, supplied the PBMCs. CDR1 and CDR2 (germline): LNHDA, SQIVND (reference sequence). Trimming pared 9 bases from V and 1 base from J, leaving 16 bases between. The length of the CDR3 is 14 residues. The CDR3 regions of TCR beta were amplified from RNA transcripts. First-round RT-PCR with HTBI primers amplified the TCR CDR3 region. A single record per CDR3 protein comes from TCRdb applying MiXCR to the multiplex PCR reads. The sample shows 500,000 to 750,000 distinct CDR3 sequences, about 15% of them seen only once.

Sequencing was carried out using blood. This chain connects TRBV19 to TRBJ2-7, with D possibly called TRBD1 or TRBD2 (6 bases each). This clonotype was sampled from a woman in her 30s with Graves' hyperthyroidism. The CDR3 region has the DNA TGTGCCAGCGCGGGACACCTGGGGTCCTACGAGCAGTACTTC. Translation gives CASAGHLGSYEQYF.